This TCR beta chain was retrieved from a study of blood T cell repertoires in COVID-19. The CDR3 consists of 13 residues. Between the trimmed V and J ends, which lost 5 bases and 0 bases, there was a span of 6 bases. Per germline, CDR1 SGHTA and CDR2 FQGTGA. TCRdb's copy holds only in-frame clones and misses some; the assay was immunoSEQ multiplex PCR. Counted here are some 230,000 clones, roughly nine tenths occurring once; the ten biggest clones make up 3% to 3.5%. This sequence joins TRBV7-3 and TRBJ2-3; D is undetermined. This TCR came from a young woman in a cohort exposed to, infected with or recovered from COVID-19 (not recorded which). Sample: PBMCs or T cells enriched from blood (not recorded which). The CDR3 region has the DNA TGTGCCAGCAGCCCCACTAGCACAGATACGCAGTATTTT. Its translation: CASSPTSTDTQYF.